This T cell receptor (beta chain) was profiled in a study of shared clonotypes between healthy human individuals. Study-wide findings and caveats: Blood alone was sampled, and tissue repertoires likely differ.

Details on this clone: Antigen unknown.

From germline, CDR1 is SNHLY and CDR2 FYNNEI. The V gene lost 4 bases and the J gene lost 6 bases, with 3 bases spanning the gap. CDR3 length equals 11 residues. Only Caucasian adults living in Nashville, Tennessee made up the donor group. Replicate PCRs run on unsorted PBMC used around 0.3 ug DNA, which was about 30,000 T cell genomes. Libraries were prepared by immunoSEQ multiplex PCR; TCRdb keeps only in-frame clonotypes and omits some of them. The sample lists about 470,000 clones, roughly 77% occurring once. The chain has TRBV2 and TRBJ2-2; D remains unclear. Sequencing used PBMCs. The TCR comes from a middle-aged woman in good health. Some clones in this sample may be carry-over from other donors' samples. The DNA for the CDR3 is TGTGCCAGCAGTGTAGCCGGGGAGCTGTTTTTT. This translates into CASSVAGELFF.